What follows are 15 T cell receptor beta chains derived from one specimen sequenced in a study of beta chain features in type 1 diabetes. TCRB transcripts that were expressed got sequenced, as all of the isolated RNA had been reverse transcribed. Some clones are missing from TCRdb's copy, which holds only in-frame ones; the method was immunoSEQ multiplex PCR. The sample records about 930,000 clones, 15% to 20% being singletons. The specimen sequenced was naive CD4+ T cells from blood. These receptor sequences come from a woman aged 18-29 years in good health.

This clone showed up just a few times. The V and J genes are TRBV20-1 and TRBJ1-2; no clear D. Germline V gives CDR1 DFQATT, CDR2 SNEGSKA (reference sequence). The CDR3 has 10 amino acids. V dropped 5 bases and J dropped 11 bases, with 12 bases sitting between them. Here the CDR3 DNA reads TGCAGTGCTCTTCTGGGTAATTACACCTTC. This translates into CSALLGNYTF.

This clone was recorded a few times. Other nucleotide sequences in the sample specify the same CDR3. V usage is TRBV7-9 and J usage is TRBJ1-5; D is undetermined. CDR1 is SEHNR, CDR2 FQNEAQ, per germline (reference sequence). The CDR3 consists of 14 residues. V lost 1 base, J lost 2 bases, and 6 bases lay in between. CDR3 loop: CASSLGRGNQPQHF. Written as DNA, the CDR3 is TGTGCCAGCAGCTTAGGGAGGGGCAATCAGCCCCAGCATTTT. Full variable domain (missing parts from reference TRBV7-9 and TRBJ1-5): DTGVSQNPRHKITKRGQNVTFRCDPISEHNRLYWYRQTLGQGPEFLTYFQNEAQLEKSRLLSDRFSAERPKGSFSTLEIQRTEQGDSAMYLCASSLGRGNQPQHFGDGTRLSIL.

The chain employs TRBV9 and TRBJ2-3; D call uncertain. The germline V gene encodes CDR1 SGDLS and CDR2 YYNGEE. The CDR3 contains 15 residues. V dropped 1 base and J dropped 5 bases, with 14 bases sitting between them. The CDR3 reads CASSVNQRLEDTQYF. CDR3 sequence (DNA): TGTGCCAGCAGCGTAAACCAACGTTTGGAAGATACGCAGTATTTT. The entire variable domain, with the rest obtained from reference TRBV9 and TRBJ2-3, is as follows: DSGVTQTPKHLITATGQRVTLRCSPRSGDLSVYWYQQSLDQGLQFLIQYYNGEERAKGNILERFSAQQFPDLHSELNLSSLELGDSALYFCASSVNQRLEDTQYFGPGTRLTVL.

The CDR3, as DNA: TGTGCCAGCAGCTCCGGTCATCGGGACGGGTCCTACGAGCAGTACTTC. This gives the protein CASSSGHRDGSYEQYF. The chain uses TRBV7-3 and TRBJ2-7; D may correspond to TRBD1 or TRBD2 (5 bases each). The germline V and J ends were trimmed by 4 bases and 1 base, with 17 bases remaining between them. In germline, CDR1 is SGHTA, CDR2 FQGTGA. CDR3 length: 16 residues.

This clone was detected only a few times. The CDR3 DNA reads TGTGCCAGCAGCCCCTCCTCCGGGGCCAAAGTTAAGTACTTC. It encodes CASSPSSGAKVKYF. The rearrangement links TRBV6-5 to TRBJ2-7, with D possibly called TRBD1 or TRBD2 (5 bases each). Germline V CDR1 and CDR2: MNHEY, SVGAGI. V shed 6 bases and J shed 11 bases, with 23 bases lying between them. The CDR3 covers 14 residues.

The V call is TRBV27, the J call TRBJ2-7, with 8 bases aligning to TRBD1. J was trimmed by 5 bases and V by 5 bases; bases with no gene match: 2. The CDR3 runs to 12 residues. Germline CDR1 and CDR2: MNHEY and SMNVEV (reference sequence). The CDR3 bases are TGTGCCAGCAGTAGGACAGGGAACGAGCAGTACTTC. Amino acid sequence: CASSRTGNEQYF.

This clone has only a few counts. The DNA for the CDR3 is TGTGCCAGCAGCCACCCCGGACTAGCGGGGAGCACAGATACGCAGTATTTT. It codes for CASSHPGLAGSTDTQYF. The rearrangement joins TRBV4-2 to TRBJ2-3, with 12 bases that match TRBD2. The ends lost 3 bases at V and 0 bases at J; junction bases unmatched: 4. The CDR3 is made up of 17 amino acids. Germline values: CDR1 LGHNA, CDR2 YNFKEQ.

To note about this clone: A much larger clone lies one base from this, so it may be a read error. In the same sample, other DNA sequences code for this CDR3. The chain joins TRBV7-8 to TRBJ1-1, with D unresolved. Germline V gene sequence: CDR1 SGHVS, CDR2 FQNEAQ. V was pared by 5 bases and J by 4 bases, with 8 bases between. CDR3 size: 12 residues. The CDR3 coding sequence is TGTGCCAGCAGCCCCCGGGGCACTGAAGCTTTCTTT. It yields the protein CASSPRGTEAFF.

The V and J genes are TRBV6-5 and TRBJ1-2, with D unresolved. In germline, CDR1 is MNHEY, CDR2 SVGAGI. Trimming left V 2 bases short and J 3 bases short, with 10 bases between. The CDR3 loop spans 14 amino acids. The CDR3 reads CASSYAARDYGYTF. In DNA, the CDR3 is TGTGCCAGCAGTTACGCTGCAAGGGACTATGGCTACACCTTC.

The chain couples TRBV4-2 to TRBJ2-4, with 11 bases identical to TRBD2. The length of the CDR3 is 20 residues. The germline V gene encodes CDR1 LGHNA and CDR2 YNFKEQ. V trimming: 0 bases; J trimming: 6 bases; junction bases outside the gene matches: 16. CDR3 sequence reads: CASSQDRVAGGPTSRNIQYF. CDR3 DNA sequence: TGTGCCAGCAGCCAAGATCGGGTAGCGGGAGGGCCGACTAGTCGAAACATTCAGTACTTC.

This chain links TRBV5-1 with TRBJ2-7, with D possibly being TRBD2 (6 bases). Germline V gene data show CDR1 as SGHRS and CDR2 as YFSETQ. V was trimmed by 4 bases and J by 4 bases, leaving 9 bases between them. This CDR3 comprises 12 residues. The CDR3 is CASSPEGYEQYF. The CDR3 DNA is TGCGCCAGCAGCCCGGAGGGGTACGAGCAGTACTTC. The full variable domain, its missing parts supplied by reference TRBV5-1 and TRBJ2-7, is KAGVTQTPRYLIKTRGQQVTLSCSPISGHRSVSWYQQTPGQGLQFLFEYFSETQRNKGNFPGRFSGRQFSNSRSEMNVSTLELGDSALYLCASSPEGYEQYFGPGTRLTVT.

Concerning this clone: Other DNA sequences in this specimen translate into the identical CDR3. This rearrangement joins TRBV15 to TRBJ2-3; no reliable D call. CDR1 and CDR2 from the germline V gene are LNHNV and YYDKDF (reference sequence). V was trimmed by 3 bases and J by 7 bases, leaving 8 bases between them. CDR3 size: 12 residues. This CDR3 is CATSRDLHTQYF. The CDR3 nucleotides are TGTGCCACCAGCAGGGACCTACATACGCAGTATTTT.

This chain uses TRBV28 with TRBJ2-2; unclear D gene. Germline-derived CDR1 and CDR2 are MDHEN and SYDVKM. The V end was cut by 7 bases, the J end by 3 bases, with 15 bases between. The CDR3 is 15 amino acids. The CDR3 DNA is TGTGCCAGCACCCGAACCGCTAGATACACCGGGGAGCTGTTTTTT. Protein product: CASTRTARYTGELFF.

V and J are TRBV4-3 and TRBJ1-3; no reliable D call. CDR1 LGHNA and CDR2 YSLEER come from the germline V gene. Trimming removed 0 bases from V and 7 bases from J, with 7 bases in between. The CDR3 runs 13 residues. CDR3 region: CASSQDRSNTIYF. DNA for the CDR3: TGCGCCAGCAGCCAAGACCGGAGTAACACCATATATTTT.

The rearrangement joins TRBV28 to TRBJ2-7, with 8 bases lining up with TRBD1. Per the germline V gene, CDR1 is MDHEN and CDR2 is SYDVKM. V lost 6 bases to trimming and J lost 4 bases; unmatched junction nucleotides: 14. This CDR3 has 16 amino acids. CDR3 nucleotide sequence: TGTGCCAGCAGGGGCCTCAGGGGGCGCAGTAATTACGAGCAGTACTTC. Translating gives CASRGLRGRSNYEQYF.